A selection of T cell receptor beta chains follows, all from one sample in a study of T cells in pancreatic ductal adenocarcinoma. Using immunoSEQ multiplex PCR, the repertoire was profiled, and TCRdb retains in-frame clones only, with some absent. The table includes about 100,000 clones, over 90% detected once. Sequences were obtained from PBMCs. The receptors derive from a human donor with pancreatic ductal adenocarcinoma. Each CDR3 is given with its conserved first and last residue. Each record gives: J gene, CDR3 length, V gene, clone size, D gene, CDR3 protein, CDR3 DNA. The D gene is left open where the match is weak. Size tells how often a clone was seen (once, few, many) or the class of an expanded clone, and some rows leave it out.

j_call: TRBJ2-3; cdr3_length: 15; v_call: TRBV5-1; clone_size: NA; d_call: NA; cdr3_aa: CASSLGEPGTDTQYF; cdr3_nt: TGCGCCAGCAGCCTCGGTGAGCCCGGCACAGATACGCAGTATTTT
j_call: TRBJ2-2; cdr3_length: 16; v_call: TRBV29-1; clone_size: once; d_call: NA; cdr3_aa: CSVSQGGGLGTGELFF; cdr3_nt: TGCAGCGTGTCTCAGGGAGGGGGGCTAGGGACCGGGGAGCTGTTTTTT
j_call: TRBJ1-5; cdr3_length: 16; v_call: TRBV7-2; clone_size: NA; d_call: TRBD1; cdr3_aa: CASSRGQGRNNQPQHF; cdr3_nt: TGTGCCAGCAGCCGAGGACAGGGAAGGAACAATCAGCCCCAGCATTTT
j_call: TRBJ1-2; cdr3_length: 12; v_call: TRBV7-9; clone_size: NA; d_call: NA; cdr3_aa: CASSSGNRGYTF; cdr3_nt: TGTGCCAGCAGCTCAGGGAACCGTGGCTACACCTTC
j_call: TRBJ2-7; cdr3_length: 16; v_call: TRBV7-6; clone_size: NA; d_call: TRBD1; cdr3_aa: CASSLGDGTGVHEQYF; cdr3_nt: TGTGCCAGCAGCTTAGGGGACGGGACAGGGGTCCACGAGCAGTACTTC
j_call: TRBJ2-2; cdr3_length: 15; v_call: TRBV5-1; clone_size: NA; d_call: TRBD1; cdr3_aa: CASRGQRIYSGELFF; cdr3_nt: TGCGCCAGCAGGGGACAGAGGATTTATTCCGGGGAGCTGTTTTTT
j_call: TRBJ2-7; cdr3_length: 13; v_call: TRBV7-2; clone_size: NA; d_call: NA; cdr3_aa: CASSPPSVYEQYF; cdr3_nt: TGTGCCAGCAGCCCCCCTAGTGTCTACGAGCAGTACTTC
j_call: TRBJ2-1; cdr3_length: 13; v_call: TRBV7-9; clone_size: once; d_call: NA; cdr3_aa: CASRSGSYNEQFF; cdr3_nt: TGTGCCAGCAGGTCCGGGAGCTACAATGAGCAGTTCTTC
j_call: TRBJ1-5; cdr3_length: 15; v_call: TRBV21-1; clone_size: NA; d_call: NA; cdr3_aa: CASTPGQPSNQPQHF; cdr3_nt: TGTGCCAGCACGCCGGGACAGCCTAGCAATCAGCCCCAGCATTTT
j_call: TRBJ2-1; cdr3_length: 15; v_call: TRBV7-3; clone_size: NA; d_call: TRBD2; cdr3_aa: CASSLRTSGRNEQFF; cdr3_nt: TGTGCCAGCAGCCTACGGACTAGCGGGAGAAATGAGCAGTTCTTC
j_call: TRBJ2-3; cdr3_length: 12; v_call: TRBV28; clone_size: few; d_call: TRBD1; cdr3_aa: CASGTGENTQYF; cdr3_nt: TGTGCCAGCGGGACAGGGGAGAATACGCAGTATTTT
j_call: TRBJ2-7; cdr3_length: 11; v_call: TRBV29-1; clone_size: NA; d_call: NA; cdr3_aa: CSVTQGHEQYF; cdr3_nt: TGCAGCGTTACCCAGGGGCACGAGCAGTACTTC
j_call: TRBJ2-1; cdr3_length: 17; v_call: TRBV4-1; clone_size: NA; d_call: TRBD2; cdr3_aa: CASSQPGLAGGLNEQFF; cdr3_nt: TGCGCCAGCAGCCAACCTGGACTAGCGGGAGGGCTTAATGAGCAGTTCTTC
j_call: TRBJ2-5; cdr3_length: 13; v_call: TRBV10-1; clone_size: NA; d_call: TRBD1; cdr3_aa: CASSPGGEETQYF; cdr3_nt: TGCGCCAGCAGTCCAGGGGGCGAGGAGACCCAGTACTTC
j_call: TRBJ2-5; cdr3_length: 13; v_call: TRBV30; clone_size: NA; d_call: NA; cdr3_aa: CAWSVQEGETQYF; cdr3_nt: TGTGCCTGGAGTGTACAAGAGGGTGAGACCCAGTACTTC
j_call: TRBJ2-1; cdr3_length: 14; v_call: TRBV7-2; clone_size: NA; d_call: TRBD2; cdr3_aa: CASTPGEGVGEQFF; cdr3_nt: TGTGCCAGCACCCCTGGGGAGGGCGTGGGTGAGCAGTTCTTC
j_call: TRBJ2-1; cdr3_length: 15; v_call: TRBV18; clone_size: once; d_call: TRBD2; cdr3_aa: CASSQLAGVNSEQFF; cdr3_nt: TGTGCCAGCTCACAACTAGCGGGCGTAAACAGTGAGCAGTTCTTC
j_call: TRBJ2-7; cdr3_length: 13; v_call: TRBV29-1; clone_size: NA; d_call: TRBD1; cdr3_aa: CSVSTGTGYEQYF; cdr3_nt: TGCAGCGTTTCGACCGGGACAGGCTACGAGCAGTACTTC
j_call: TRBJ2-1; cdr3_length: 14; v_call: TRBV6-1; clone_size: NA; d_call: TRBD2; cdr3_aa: CASDTGGRATEQFF; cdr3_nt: TGTGCCAGCGACACGGGCGGGAGGGCCACTGAGCAGTTCTTC
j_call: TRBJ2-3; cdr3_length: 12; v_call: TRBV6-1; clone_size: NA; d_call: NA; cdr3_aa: CASSEFRDTQYF; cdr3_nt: TGTGCCAGCAGTGAATTCCGAGATACGCAGTATTTT
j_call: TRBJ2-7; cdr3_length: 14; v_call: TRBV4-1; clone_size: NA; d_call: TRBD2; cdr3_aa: CASSQGGRADEQYF; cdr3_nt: TGCGCCAGCAGCCAAGGCGGGAGGGCCGACGAGCAGTACTTC
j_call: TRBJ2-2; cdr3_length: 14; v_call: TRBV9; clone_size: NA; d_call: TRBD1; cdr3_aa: CASNPGGQGGELFF; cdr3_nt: TGTGCCAGCAACCCAGGGGGCCAAGGCGGGGAGCTGTTTTTT
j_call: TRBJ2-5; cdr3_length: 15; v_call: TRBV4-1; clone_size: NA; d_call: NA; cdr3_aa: CASSYSLSGRETQYF; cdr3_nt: TGCGCCAGCAGCTATTCCCTCTCCGGCAGGGAGACCCAGTACTTC
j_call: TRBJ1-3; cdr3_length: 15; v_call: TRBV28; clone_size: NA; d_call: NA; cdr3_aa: CASSFLTAPPNTIYF; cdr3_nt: TGTGCCAGCAGTTTTCTGACAGCCCCGCCAAACACCATATATTTT
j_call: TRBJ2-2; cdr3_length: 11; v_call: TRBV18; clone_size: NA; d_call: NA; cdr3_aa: CASSLGQELFF; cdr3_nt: TGTGCCAGCTCCCTCGGACAGGAGCTGTTTTTT
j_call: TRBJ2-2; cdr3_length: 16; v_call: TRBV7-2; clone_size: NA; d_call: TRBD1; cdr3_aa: CASSLEGASNTGELFF; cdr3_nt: TGTGCCAGCAGCTTAGAGGGGGCTTCGAACACCGGGGAGCTGTTTTTT
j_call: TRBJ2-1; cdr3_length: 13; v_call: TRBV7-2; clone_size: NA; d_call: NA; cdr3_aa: CASSLSREGEQFF; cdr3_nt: TGTGCCAGCAGCTTATCCCGGGAAGGTGAGCAGTTCTTC
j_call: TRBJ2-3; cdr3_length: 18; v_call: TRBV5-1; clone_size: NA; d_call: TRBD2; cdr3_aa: CASSRSPRLAGVADTQYF; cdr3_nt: TGCGCCAGCAGCCGTTCCCCCCGACTAGCGGGAGTGGCAGATACGCAGTATTTT
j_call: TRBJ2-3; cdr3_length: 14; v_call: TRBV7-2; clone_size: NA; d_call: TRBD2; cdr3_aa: CASSPGLASDTQYF; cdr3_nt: TGTGCCAGCAGCCCCGGACTAGCCTCAGATACGCAGTATTTT
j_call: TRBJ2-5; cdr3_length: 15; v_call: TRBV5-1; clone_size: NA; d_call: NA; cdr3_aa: CASSLAGGYHETQYF; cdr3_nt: TGCGCCAGCAGCTTGGCCGGGGGTTATCACGAGACCCAGTACTTC
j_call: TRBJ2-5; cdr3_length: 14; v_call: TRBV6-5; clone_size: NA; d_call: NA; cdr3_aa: CASSYSAGRETQYF; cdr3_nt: TGTGCCAGCAGTTACTCGGCGGGAAGAGAGACCCAGTACTTC
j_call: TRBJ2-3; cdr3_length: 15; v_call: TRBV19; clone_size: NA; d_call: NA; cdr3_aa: CASTDSPNRGDTQYF; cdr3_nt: TGTGCCAGTACGGACTCCCCGAATCGAGGAGATACGCAGTATTTT
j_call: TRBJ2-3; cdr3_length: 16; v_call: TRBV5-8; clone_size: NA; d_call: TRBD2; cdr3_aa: CASLGGLAGPTDTQYF; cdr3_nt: TGTGCCAGCTTGGGGGGCCTAGCGGGACCCACAGATACGCAGTATTTT
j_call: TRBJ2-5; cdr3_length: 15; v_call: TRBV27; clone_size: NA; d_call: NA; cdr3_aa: CASSSHAGEEETQYF; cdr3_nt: TGTGCCAGCAGTTCACACGCAGGGGAAGAGGAGACCCAGTACTTC
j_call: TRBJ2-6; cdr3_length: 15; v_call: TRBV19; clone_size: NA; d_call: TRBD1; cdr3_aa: CASRPQGAGANVLTF; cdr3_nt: TGTGCCAGTAGGCCTCAGGGGGCTGGGGCCAACGTCCTGACTTTC
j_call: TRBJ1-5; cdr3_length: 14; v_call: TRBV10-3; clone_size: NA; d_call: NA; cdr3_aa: CAISSGTGDQPQHF; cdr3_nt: TGTGCCATCAGCTCAGGGACGGGGGATCAGCCCCAGCATTTT
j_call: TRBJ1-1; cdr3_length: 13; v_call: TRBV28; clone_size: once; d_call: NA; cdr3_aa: CASSFAGNTEAFF; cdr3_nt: TGTGCCAGCAGTTTCGCCGGTAACACTGAAGCTTTCTTT
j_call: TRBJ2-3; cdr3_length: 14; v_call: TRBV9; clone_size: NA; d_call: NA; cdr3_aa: CASSGYRSTDTQYF; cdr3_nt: TGTGCCAGCAGCGGGTACAGGAGTACAGATACGCAGTATTTT
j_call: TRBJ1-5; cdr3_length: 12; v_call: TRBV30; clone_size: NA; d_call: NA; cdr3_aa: CAWSDRDRPQHF; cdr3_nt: TGTGCCTGGAGTGACAGGGACCGGCCCCAGCATTTT
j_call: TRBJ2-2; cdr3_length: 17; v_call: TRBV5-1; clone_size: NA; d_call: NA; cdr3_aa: CASSSDLTSGGTGELFF; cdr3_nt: TGCGCCAGCAGCTCGGACTTGACCTCCGGCGGCACCGGGGAGCTGTTTTTT
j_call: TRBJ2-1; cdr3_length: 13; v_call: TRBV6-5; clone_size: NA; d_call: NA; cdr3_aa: CASSYSGDNEQFF; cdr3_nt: TGTGCCAGCAGTTACTCAGGGGACAATGAGCAGTTCTTC
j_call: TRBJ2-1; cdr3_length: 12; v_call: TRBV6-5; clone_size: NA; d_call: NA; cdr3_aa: CASSYTGQEQFF; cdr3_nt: TGTGCCAGCAGTTACACCGGACAGGAGCAGTTCTTC